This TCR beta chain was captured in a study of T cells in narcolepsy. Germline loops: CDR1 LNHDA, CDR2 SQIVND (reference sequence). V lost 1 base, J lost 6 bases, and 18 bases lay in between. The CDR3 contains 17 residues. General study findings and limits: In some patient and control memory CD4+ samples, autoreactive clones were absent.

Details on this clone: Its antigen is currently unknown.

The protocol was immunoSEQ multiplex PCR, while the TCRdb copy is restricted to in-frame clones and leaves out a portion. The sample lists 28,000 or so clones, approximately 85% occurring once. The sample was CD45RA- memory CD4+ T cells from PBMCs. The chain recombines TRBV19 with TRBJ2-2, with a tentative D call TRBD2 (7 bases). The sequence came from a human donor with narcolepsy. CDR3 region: CASSIGGGAASAGELFF. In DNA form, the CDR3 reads TGTGCCAGTAGTATAGGCGGGGGCGCTGCCTCCGCCGGGGAGCTGTTTTTT.